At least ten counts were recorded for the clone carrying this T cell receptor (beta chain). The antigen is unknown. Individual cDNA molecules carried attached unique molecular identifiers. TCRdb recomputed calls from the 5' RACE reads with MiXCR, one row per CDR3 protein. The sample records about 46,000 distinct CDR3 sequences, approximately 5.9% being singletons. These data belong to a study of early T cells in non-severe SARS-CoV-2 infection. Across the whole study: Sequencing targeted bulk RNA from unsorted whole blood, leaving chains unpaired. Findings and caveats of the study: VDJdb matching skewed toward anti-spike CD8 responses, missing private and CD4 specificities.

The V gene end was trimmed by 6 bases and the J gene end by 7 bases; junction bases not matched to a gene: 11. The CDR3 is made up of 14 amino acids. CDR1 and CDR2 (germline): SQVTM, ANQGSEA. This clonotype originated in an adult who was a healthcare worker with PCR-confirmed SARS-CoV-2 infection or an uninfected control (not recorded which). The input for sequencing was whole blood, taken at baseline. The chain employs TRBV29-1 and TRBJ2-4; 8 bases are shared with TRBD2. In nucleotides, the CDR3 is TGCAGCGTCTCGAGCGGGAGTCAGATTAACATTCAGTACTTC. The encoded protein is CSVSSGSQINIQYF. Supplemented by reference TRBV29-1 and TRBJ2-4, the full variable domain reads SAVISQKPSRDICQRGTSLTIQCQVDSQVTMMFWYRQQPGQSLTLIATANQGSEATYESGFVIDKFPISRPNLTFSTLTVSNMSPEDSSIYLCSVSSGSQINIQYFGAGTRLSVL.